The 19 T cell receptor beta chains in this list originate from one sample, sequenced in a study of beta chain features in type 1 diabetes. Expressed TCRB transcripts were sequenced, since all the RNA that had been isolated was reverse transcribed. Measured with immunoSEQ multiplex PCR; TCRdb has only the in-frame clones, and not every one. This table holds hundreds of thousands of clones, about 16% found once. Sample: naive CD4+ T cells from blood. The source of these receptors is a man aged 18-30 years in good health.

V and J are TRBV9 and TRBJ1-2, with D unclear. CDR1 is SGDLS and CDR2 is YYNGEE in the germline V gene. V was trimmed by 4 bases and J by 4 bases, leaving 14 bases between them. The CDR3 extends over 14 amino acids. CDR3 in amino acids: CASSPYPASYGYTF. The CDR3 coding sequence is TGTGCCAGCAGCCCCTATCCCGCTAGCTATGGCTACACCTTC. Filled out from reference TRBV9 and TRBJ1-2, the complete variable domain reads DSGVTQTPKHLITATGQRVTLRCSPRSGDLSVYWYQQSLDQGLQFLIQYYNGEERAKGNILERFSAQQFPDLHSELNLSSLELGDSALYFCASSPYPASYGYTFGSGTRLTVV.

This clone was observed a handful of times. The V and J genes are TRBV10-3 and TRBJ2-7; D is possibly TRBD1 or TRBD2 (5 bases each). With 5 bases removed from V and 6 bases from J, the gap between germline ends came to 8 bases. Germline CDR1 ENHRY, CDR2 SYGVKD. CDR3 size: 11 residues. The CDR3 region is CAISPGREQYF. For the CDR3, the DNA is TGTGCCATCAGTCCGGGACGCGAGCAGTACTTC.

Of note for this clone: This clone may be a read error of a much larger clone one base away. The rearrangement links TRBV28 to TRBJ2-3; tentatively, D is TRBD1 or TRBD2 (5 bases each). V gave up 6 bases and J gave up 5 bases, with 6 bases separating them. Germline CDR1 is MDHEN and CDR2 is SYDVKM. The CDR3 totals 11 residues. The DNA of the CDR3 is TGTGCCAGCAGGAGGGGAGATACGCAGTATTTT. It yields the protein CASRRGDTQYF. Using reference TRBV28 and TRBJ2-3 for the parts outside the CDR3, the full variable domain is DVKVTQSSRYLVKRTGEKVFLECVQDMDHENMFWYRQDPGLGLRLIYFSYDVKMKEKGDIPEGYSVSREKKERFSLILESASTNQTSMYLCASRRGDTQYFGPGTRLTVL.

The chain couples TRBV6-1 to TRBJ1-3; D is ambiguous. Trimming pared 6 bases from V and 0 bases from J, leaving 12 bases between. Germline values: CDR1 MNHNS, CDR2 SASEGT. The CDR3 runs to 15 residues. The DNA of the CDR3 is TGTGCCAGCAGGCCGGACGGCCGCTCTGGAAACACCATATATTTT. This encodes CASRPDGRSGNTIYF.

There are a few counts of this clone. The CDR3 DNA follows: TGCAGCGTTGAATCGGGCACATCGAACACTGAAGCTTTCTTT. Protein product: CSVESGTSNTEAFF. The chain links TRBV29-1 to TRBJ1-1; D not resolved. The germline V gene encodes CDR1 SQVTM and CDR2 ANQGSEA. There are 14 residues in the CDR3. The ends were cut back, 2 bases at V and 1 base at J, with 11 bases in the middle.

The chain uses TRBV9 and TRBJ1-1; 7 bases are shared with TRBD1. CDR1 SGDLS and CDR2 YYNGEE come from the germline V gene. The CDR3 covers 14 residues. V shed 0 bases and J 6 bases; nucleotides not matched to a gene: 5. CDR3 sequence (DNA): TGTGCCAGCAGCGTAGCGGAGGGGGCCGCTGAAGCTTTCTTT. It is translated as CASSVAEGAAEAFF.

In this sample, this clone turned up many times. The chain has TRBV2 and TRBJ2-4; D not resolved. The CDR3 runs 11 residues. V was trimmed by 4 bases and J by 9 bases, leaving 7 bases between them. Germline V gene data show CDR1 as SNHLY and CDR2 as FYNNEI. The CDR3 region is CASSVQSIQYF. DNA of the CDR3: TGTGCCAGCAGTGTACAGTCCATTCAGTACTTC.

This chain uses TRBV19 with TRBJ2-7; 9 nucleotides line up with TRBD2. Germline values: CDR1 LNHDA, CDR2 SQIVND (reference sequence). This CDR3 comprises 18 residues. V lost 2 bases to trimming and J lost 5 bases; unmatched junction nucleotides: 16. CDR3 loop: CASSITGIPGLAWDEQYF. The CDR3 DNA sequence: TGTGCCAGTAGTATAACTGGGATCCCGGGACTAGCTTGGGACGAGCAGTACTTC.

J is TRBJ2-2 and V is TRBV2, with unresolved D. V lost 8 bases, J lost 7 bases, and 14 bases lay in between. Germline loops: CDR1 SNHLY, CDR2 FYNNEI. This CDR3 comprises 13 residues. Here the CDR3 reads CASRWGTSGELFF. DNA for the CDR3: TGTGCCAGCCGATGGGGTACAAGCGGGGAGCTGTTTTTT.

This clone came up a few times. The chain carries TRBV9 and TRBJ2-3, with 10 bases lining up with TRBD2. Germline V gene lookup returns CDR1 SGDLS and CDR2 YYNGEE. The CDR3 runs to 14 residues. The trim removed 4 bases at V and 7 bases at J, leaving 6 bases unmatched. The CDR3 protein is CASSTASGSYTQYF. CDR3 bases: TGTGCCAGCAGCACGGCTAGCGGGAGTTATACGCAGTATTTT.

The chain carries TRBV5-4 and TRBJ1-2; 10 positions agree with TRBD1. V shed 4 bases, J shed 0 bases, and the junction held 6 bases outside the gene matches. The CDR3 is 16 residues long. Germline V lookup: CDR1 SGHNT, CDR2 YYREEE (reference sequence). Here the CDR3 DNA reads TGTGCCAGCAGCCCGGGACAGGGGAGGGCTAACTATGGCTACACCTTC. Translated: CASSPGQGRANYGYTF. Complete variable domain (other parts from reference TRBV5-4 and TRBJ1-2): ETGVTQSPTHLIKTRGQQVTLRCSSQSGHNTVSWYQQALGQGPQFIFQYYREEENGRGNFPPRFSGLQFPNYSSELNVNALELDDSALYLCASSPGQGRANYGYTFGSGTRLTVV.

This clone was counted a single time. The V call is TRBV19, the J call TRBJ2-1, with 8 bases that match TRBD2. V was pared by 2 bases and J by 8 bases, with 14 bases of the junction left unmatched. The CDR3 is made up of 17 amino acids. The germline gives CDR1 LNHDA, CDR2 SQIVND (reference sequence). CDR3 nucleotide sequence: TGTGCCAGTAGTATAAGAGGGCCAGCGGGAGCGGGGGATGAGCAGTTCTTC. It yields the protein CASSIRGPAGAGDEQFF.

The genes are TRBV29-1 and TRBJ2-6, with 8 bases fitting TRBD1. Germline V lookup: CDR1 SQVTM, CDR2 ANQGSEA. V lost 7 bases to trimming and J lost 6 bases; unmatched junction nucleotides: 2. The CDR3 is 12 residues long. The CDR3 protein is CSATGAANVLTF. The CDR3, as DNA: TGCAGCGCGACAGGGGCGGCCAACGTCCTGACTTTC.

In its sample, this clone was seen once. The V call is TRBV20-1, the J call TRBJ2-1; D remains unclear. This CDR3 is built from 11 residues. V was shortened by 3 bases and J by 7 bases, with 7 bases between the two germline ends. Germline CDR1 DFQATT, CDR2 SNEGSKA (reference sequence). CDR3 amino acids: CSASLYNEQFF. The CDR3, as DNA: TGCAGTGCTAGCCTTTATAATGAGCAGTTCTTC.

This clone was detected only a few times. This chain connects TRBV25-1 to TRBJ1-1; no clear D gene. CDR3 size: 11 residues. Germline-derived CDR1 and CDR2 are MGHDK and SYGVNS. Between the trimmed V and J ends, which lost 0 bases and 5 bases, there was a span of 1 base. The CDR3 sequence is CASSEYTEAFF. DNA of the CDR3: TGTGCCAGCAGTGAATATACTGAAGCTTTCTTT.

This chain links TRBV5-1 with TRBJ2-5, with D possibly being TRBD1 (6 bases). Germline loops: CDR1 SGHRS, CDR2 YFSETQ. The CDR3 is 15 residues long. Trimming removed 4 bases from V and 2 bases from J, with 15 bases in between. The CDR3 here is CASSLGTNSQETQYF. CDR3 in DNA: TGCGCCAGCAGCCTTGGGACAAACTCACAAGAGACCCAGTACTTC.

This clone was counted only a few times. This chain uses TRBV6-6 with TRBJ2-1, with 9 nucleotides matching TRBD2. V lost 6 bases, J lost 7 bases, and 7 bases stayed unmatched. Germline-derived CDR1 and CDR2 are MNHNY and SVGAGI (reference sequence). The CDR3 is 14 residues long. This CDR3 is CASRASGAGNEQFF. The CDR3 DNA reads as TGTGCCAGCAGGGCTAGCGGGGCGGGTAATGAGCAGTTCTTC.

Only a few counts were recorded for this clone. This chain connects TRBV18 to TRBJ1-2; D gene ambiguous. Germline CDR1 reads KGHSH; CDR2 reads LQKENI. This CDR3 is 17 amino acids long. Deletions cut 3 bases from V and 2 bases from J, with 19 bases between. The CDR3 sequence: CASSPNIGTLENYGYTF. The CDR3 region has the DNA TGTGCCAGCTCACCCAATATCGGAACGCTCGAAAACTATGGCTACACCTTC.

This chain uses TRBV7-8 with TRBJ2-5, with 9 positions matching TRBD2. V trimming: 5 bases; J trimming: 9 bases; junction bases outside the gene matches: 16. The CDR3 consists of 16 residues. The germline V gene encodes CDR1 SGHVS and CDR2 FQNEAQ. This CDR3 reads CASSLTKTKSGRSQYF. CDR3 DNA sequence: TGTGCCAGCAGCCTGACCAAGACTAAGAGCGGGAGGTCCCAGTACTTC.